This T cell receptor beta chain was documented in a study of blood T cell repertoires in COVID-19. V gave up 5 bases and J gave up 10 bases; unmatched junction bases: 6. The CDR3 is 14 amino acids. Germline V gene data show CDR1 as MRHNA and CDR2 as SNTAGT. Generated by immunoSEQ multiplex PCR, the TCRdb table keeps only in-frame clones and is missing some. The table shows 200,000 to 250,000 clones, with approximately 86% occurring only once. The chain has TRBV6-4 and TRBJ2-1; 12 bases are shared with TRBD2. The origin of this receptor is a woman aged 45-60 years with acute COVID-19. Input material: PBMCs or T cells enriched from blood (not recorded which). CDR3 amino acids: CASSIKLAGGEQFF. The CDR3 DNA is TGTGCCAGCAGTATCAAACTAGCGGGAGGCGAGCAGTTCTTC.